These 10 T cell receptor beta chains originate from one sample sequenced in a study of OX40 agonist ivuxolimab in advanced cancers. TCRdb's table, derived via immunoSEQ multiplex PCR, lists solely in-frame clones and lacks some. The sample holds tens of thousands of clones, about 88% seen once. Sequencing was performed on CD4+ or CD8+ T cells sorted from blood, taken in a trial of the OX40 agonist ivuxolimab. The receptors derive from an adult with an advanced solid tumor such as melanoma, head and neck, liver or kidney cancer.

As to this clone: Other nucleotide sequences from this sample produce the same CDR3. The V gene is TRBV14, the J gene TRBJ2-1; 10 bases are shared with TRBD1. The V gene's germline CDR1 is SGHDN and CDR2 FVKESK. This CDR3 region has 16 residues. Unmatched junction bases numbered 5, after V lost 1 base and J lost 5 bases. The CDR3 bases are TGTGCCAGCAGCCAAGCCTGGACAGGGGGAGACAATGAGCAGTTCTTC. Its translation is CASSQAWTGGDNEQFF.

The chain carries TRBV6-5 and TRBJ2-4; TRBD2 matches 8 bases. V trimming: 6 bases; J trimming: 2 bases; junction bases outside the gene matches: 6. The CDR3 has 15 residues. From germline, CDR1 is MNHEY and CDR2 SVGAGI. As DNA, the CDR3 is TGTGCCAGCAGCAAGGCGGGGGGCACCAAAAACATTCAGTACTTC. Amino acid sequence: CASSKAGGTKNIQYF.

The chain combines TRBV28 with TRBJ2-5; TRBD2 is a possible D gene (6 bases). The J call may not be correct, given that the DNA end is closer to TRBJ2-7. The CDR3 contains 13 residues. Germline CDR1 and CDR2: MDHEN and SYDVKM. This CDR3 reads CASRGGPRYEQYF. DNA of the CDR3: TGTGCCAGCAGGGGGGGACCGAGGTACGAGCAGTACTTC.

The chain uses TRBV7-2 and TRBJ2-5, with TRBD2 identical over 12 bases. CDR3 length: 16 amino acids. Germline V CDR1 and CDR2: SGHTA, FQGNSA. V lost 5 bases, J lost 5 bases, and 9 bases stayed unmatched. CDR3 DNA: TGTGCCAGCAGCCCAGGACTAGCGGGATCAATTGAGACCCAGTACTTC. Its protein is CASSPGLAGSIETQYF. Drawing the rest from reference TRBV7-2 and TRBJ2-5, the complete variable domain is GAGVSQSPSNKVTEKGKDVELRCDPISGHTALYWYRQSLGQGLEFLIYFQGNSAPDKSGLPSDRFSAERTGGSVSTLTIQRTQQEDSAVYLCASSPGLAGSIETQYFGPGTRLLVL.

This chain connects TRBV7-8 to TRBJ2-5; possible D gene TRBD1, 6 bases. Trimming removed 1 base from V and 5 bases from J, with 17 bases in between. The CDR3 is made up of 16 amino acids. Germline V gene data show CDR1 as SGHVS and CDR2 as FQNEAQ. The CDR3 nucleotides are TGTGCCAGCAGCTTAGAGGTCAGGGGATATGGGGAGACCCAGTACTTC. As protein: CASSLEVRGYGETQYF.

By sample share, this clone is medium-sized. The rearrangement uses TRBV19 and TRBJ2-7; D tentatively reads TRBD1 or TRBD2 (5 bases each). Trimming cost V 6 bases and J 4 bases, with 16 bases left between them. The CDR3 covers 14 residues. CDR1 and CDR2 (germline): LNHDA, SQIVND (reference sequence). The CDR3 loop is CASSRGGTVYEQYF. The CDR3 coding sequence is TGTGCCAGTAGCCGTGGGGGTACGGTTTACGAGCAGTACTTC.

The chain carries TRBV5-1 and TRBJ1-5; D is perhaps TRBD1 (5 bases). Germline V gene sequence: CDR1 SGHRS, CDR2 YFSETQ. CDR3 size: 15 residues. V was pared by 0 bases and J by 6 bases, with 13 bases between. In nucleotides, the CDR3 is TGCGCCAGCAGCTTGGCGGCAGGGAGTGGTCAGCCCCAGCATTTT. Its translation is CASSLAAGSGQPQHF.

The chain is built from TRBV29-1 and TRBJ1-2, with D possibly matching TRBD1 (5 bases). V was cut by 3 bases and J by 8 bases, with 13 bases left in between. The length of the CDR3 is 12 residues. Germline V gene sequence: CDR1 SQVTM, CDR2 ANQGSEA. The CDR3 sequence is CSVDRDRAGYTF. CDR3 nucleotide sequence: TGCAGCGTTGACAGGGACCGCGCCGGCTACACCTTC.

This clone was picked up a small number of times. The rearrangement links TRBV5-4 to TRBJ2-5; no reliable D call. The V gene's germline CDR1 is SGHNT and CDR2 YYREEE (reference sequence). The CDR3 spans 13 residues. The ends were cut back, 0 bases at V and 5 bases at J, with 8 bases in the middle. The CDR3 region has the DNA TGTGCCAGCAGCTTGGACTACCGGGAGACCCAGTACTTC. Its protein is CASSLDYRETQYF.

V and J are TRBV28 and TRBJ1-2; no clear D gene. The CDR3 is made up of 14 amino acids. V was cut by 1 base and J by 4 bases, with 10 bases left in between. The germline V gene has CDR1 MDHEN and CDR2 SYDVKM. CDR3 DNA sequence: TGTGCCAGCAGTTTATATAACAGCTTCTATGGCTACACCTTC. Encoded protein: CASSLYNSFYGYTF.